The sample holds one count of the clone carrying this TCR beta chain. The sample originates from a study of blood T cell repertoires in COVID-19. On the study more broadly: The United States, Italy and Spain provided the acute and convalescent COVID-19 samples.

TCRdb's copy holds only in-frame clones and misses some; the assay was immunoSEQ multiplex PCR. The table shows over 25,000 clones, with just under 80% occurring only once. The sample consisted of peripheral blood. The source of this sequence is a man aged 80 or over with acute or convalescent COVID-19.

CDR3 coding DNA: TGTGCTAGTGGTTCAGTTAGCGGGGAGCTCACAGATACGCAGTATTTT. Translated: CASGSVSGELTDTQYF. The chain recombines TRBV12-5 with TRBJ2-3, with 8 bases that match TRBD2. The CDR3 covers 16 residues. Germline V lookup: CDR1 LGHNT, CDR2 FRNRAP. The trim removed 4 bases at V and 2 bases at J, leaving 8 bases unmatched.